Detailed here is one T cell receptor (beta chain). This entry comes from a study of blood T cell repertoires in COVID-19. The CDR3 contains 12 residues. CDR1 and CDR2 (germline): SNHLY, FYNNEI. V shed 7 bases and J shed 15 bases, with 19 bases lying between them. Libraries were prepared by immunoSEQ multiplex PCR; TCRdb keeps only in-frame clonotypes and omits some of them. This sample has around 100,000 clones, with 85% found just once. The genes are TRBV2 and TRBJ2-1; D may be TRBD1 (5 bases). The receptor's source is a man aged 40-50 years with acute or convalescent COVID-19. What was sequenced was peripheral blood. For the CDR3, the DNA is TGTGCCAGCACTTACTCCCCGGACCAGGGGTTCTTC. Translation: CASTYSPDQGFF.